Shown below are 5 T cell receptor beta chains from a single sample sequenced in a study of blood T cell repertoires in COVID-19. Clones were read by immunoSEQ multiplex PCR, and TCRdb kept only the in-frame ones, dropping some. The sample holds over 200,000 clones, approximately 90% seen once. Sequenced: peripheral blood. These receptors were collected from a young woman who had recovered from COVID-19.

The V and J genes are TRBV13 and TRBJ2-1, with a tentative D call TRBD2 (6 bases). V lost 5 bases and J 5 bases, leaving 13 bases between the germline ends. CDR1 and CDR2 (germline): PRHDT, FYEKMQ (reference sequence). The CDR3 totals 14 residues. The CDR3 reads CASSRGTPDNEQFF. The CDR3 DNA reads TGTGCCAGCAGCCGAGGGACTCCGGACAATGAGCAGTTCTTC.

This chain connects TRBV6-5 to TRBJ2-2; D is ambiguous. The CDR3 runs to 13 residues. V lost 0 bases and J 5 bases, leaving 4 bases between the germline ends. Germline-derived CDR1 and CDR2 are MNHEY and SVGAGI. CDR3 in DNA: TGTGCCAGCAGTTACTCGAGGACCGGGGAGCTGTTTTTT. Its protein is CASSYSRTGELFF.

The genes are TRBV3-1 (or the pseudogene TRBV3-2) and TRBJ2-1; a possible D gene is TRBD1 (6 bases). Germline assignment: CDR1 LGHDT and CDR2 YNNKEL (reference sequence). Trimming pared 3 bases from V and 6 bases from J, leaving 9 bases between. The CDR3 runs to 13 residues. This CDR3 is CASSQGAGNEQFF. CDR3 bases: TGTGCCAGCAGCCAGGGGGCGGGCAATGAGCAGTTCTTC.

This rearrangement joins TRBV7-2 to TRBJ2-7; tentative D call: TRBD1 (5 bases). Germline V gives CDR1 SGHTA, CDR2 FQGNSA. The CDR3 is 15 amino acids. V was pared by 5 bases and J by 4 bases, with 18 bases between. Here the CDR3 reads CASSPGHGTTYEQYF. For the CDR3, the DNA is TGTGCCAGCAGCCCAGGGCACGGAACGACTTACGAGCAGTACTTC.

The chain uses TRBV5-4 and TRBJ2-2; TRBD1 aligns across 11 bases. This CDR3 contains 17 residues. Germline CDR1 and CDR2: SGHNT and YYREEE (reference sequence). Trimming at V came to 4 bases and at J to 4 bases, leaving 9 bases not matched to a gene. The DNA of the CDR3 is TGTGCCAGCAGCCCGGACAGGGGGCGGTGGGGCACCGGGGAGCTGTTTTTT. Amino acids: CASSPDRGRWGTGELFF.